One and the same sample provided the 21 T cell receptor beta chains below, sequenced in a study of control samples from healthy donors and cancer patients. Some clones are missing from TCRdb's copy, which holds only in-frame ones; the method was immunoSEQ multiplex PCR. The sample has roughly 150,000 clones, 93% seen once. Sequencing was done on a sample of blood. The receptor set was obtained from a man aged 45 to 65 in good health.

The gene calls are TRBV5-1 and TRBJ1-1; no definite D call. The CDR3 sequence is 17 residues long. Germline lookup yields CDR1 SGHRS and CDR2 YFSETQ. Deletions cut 0 bases from V and 0 bases from J, with 15 bases between. The CDR3 sequence is CASSLGFRRAMNTEAFF. CDR3 DNA sequence: TGCGCCAGCAGCTTGGGGTTTCGGAGGGCTATGAACACTGAAGCTTTCTTT.

V is TRBV6-5 and J is TRBJ2-1, with 10 bases lining up with TRBD2. The length of the CDR3 is 15 residues. Germline V gene sequence: CDR1 MNHEY, CDR2 SVGAGI. V shed 6 bases, J shed 9 bases, and the junction held 11 bases outside the gene matches. CDR3 DNA: TGTGCCAGCAGCTATCTAGCGGGAGTCGTAGGTGAGCAGTTCTTC. This encodes CASSYLAGVVGEQFF.

The chain employs TRBV28 and TRBJ1-1; D not resolved. Germline V CDR1 and CDR2: MDHEN, SYDVKM. Trimming stripped 3 bases from V and 0 bases from J, with 11 bases between. CDR3 size: 15 residues. The CDR3 protein is CASSFQAGMNTEAFF. CDR3 nucleotides: TGTGCCAGCAGTTTCCAAGCAGGTATGAACACTGAAGCTTTCTTT. Using reference TRBV28 and TRBJ1-1 for the parts outside the CDR3, the full variable domain is DVKVTQSSRYLVKRTGEKVFLECVQDMDHENMFWYRQDPGLGLRLIYFSYDVKMKEKGDIPEGYSVSREKKERFSLILESASTNQTSMYLCASSFQAGMNTEAFFGQGTRLTVV.

J is TRBJ2-5 and V is TRBV24-1, with TRBD1 matching 11 bases. Germline values: CDR1 KGHDR, CDR2 SFDVKD. The CDR3 has 16 residues. Trimming removed 5 bases from V and 1 base from J; junction bases left unmatched: 5. CDR3: CATSAGTGGFQETQYF. CDR3 in DNA: TGTGCCACCAGTGCCGGGACAGGGGGTTTCCAAGAGACCCAGTACTTC.

The CDR3 here is CASSEMGTNQPQHF. CDR3 nucleotide sequence: TGCGCCAGCAGTGAGATGGGGACCAATCAGCCCCAGCATTTT. The chain has TRBV10-2 and TRBJ1-5; maybe TRBD1 (5 bases). The germline V and J ends were trimmed by 2 bases and 3 bases, with 8 bases remaining between them. Per the germline V gene, CDR1 is WSHSY and CDR2 is SAAADI. CDR3 length equals 14 residues.

The chain is built from TRBV7-2 and TRBJ2-7; 9 bases match TRBD1. With V trimmed by 7 bases and J by 2 bases, 9 bases remained unmatched. Germline V CDR1 and CDR2: SGHTA, FQGNSA. The CDR3 is 15 residues long. CDR3 amino acids: CASKNAGTGPYEQYF. DNA for the CDR3: TGTGCCAGCAAAAATGCAGGGACAGGGCCCTACGAGCAGTACTTC.

This sequence joins TRBV29-1 and TRBJ2-1, with TRBD1 identical over 8 bases. Trimming cost V 7 bases and J 5 bases; bases outside gene matches: 7. Germline V gene data show CDR1 as SQVTM and CDR2 as ANQGSEA. This CDR3 spans 13 amino acids. The CDR3 spells CSADRGENNEQFF. DNA of the CDR3: TGCAGCGCCGACAGGGGCGAAAACAATGAGCAGTTCTTC.

This clone was found a few times. The chain joins TRBV3-1 (or the pseudogene TRBV3-2) to TRBJ2-7; either TRBD1 or TRBD2 may supply D (5 bases each). The CDR3 runs 13 residues. The V gene lost 3 bases and the J gene lost 6 bases, with 12 bases spanning the gap. Germline CDR1 and CDR2: LGHDT and YNNKEL (reference sequence). The CDR3 region has the DNA TGTGCCAGCAGCCAGTGGGGGACGTTCGAGCAGTACTTC. This sequence encodes CASSQWGTFEQYF.

V gene TRBV18 combines with J gene TRBJ2-7; 9 bases fit TRBD1. V dropped 4 bases and J dropped 2; count of bases not matched to a gene: 3. This CDR3 comprises 14 residues. From germline, CDR1 is KGHSH and CDR2 LQKENI. CDR3 protein: CASSLGQGTYEQYF. In DNA, the CDR3 is TGTGCCAGCTCACTAGGACAGGGGACCTACGAGCAGTACTTC.

The chain is built from TRBV7-9 and TRBJ1-3; D gene uncertain. Trimming took 2 bases from V and 2 from J, leaving 10 bases between them. In germline, CDR1 is SEHNR, CDR2 FQNEAQ (reference sequence). The CDR3 totals 15 residues. The CDR3 DNA reads TGTGCCAGCAGCTTATCGGCAGCGGCTGGAAACACCATATATTTT. Amino acids: CASSLSAAAGNTIYF.

This clone occurred a few times. This chain joins TRBV2 and TRBJ2-7; 11 nucleotides match TRBD2. CDR1 SNHLY and CDR2 FYNNEI come from the germline V gene. V was pared by 10 bases and J by 3 bases, with 14 bases of the junction left unmatched. This CDR3 comprises 16 residues. CDR3 coding DNA: TGTGCCAACGACAGGCCTATGACTAGCGGGAACTACGAGCAGTACTTC. It translates to CANDRPMTSGNYEQYF. The whole variable domain, filled in from reference TRBV2 and TRBJ2-7, reads EPEVTQTPSHQVTQMGQEVILRCVPISNHLYFYWYRQILGQKVEFLVSFYNNEISEKSEIFDDQFSVERPDGSNFTLKIRSTKLEDSAMYFCANDRPMTSGNYEQYFGPGTRLTVT.

CDR3 in DNA: TGTGCCAGCAGCCGATTTGGGACAGTCGAGCAGTACTTC. The encoded protein is CASSRFGTVEQYF. The chain combines TRBV3-1 (or the pseudogene TRBV3-2) with TRBJ2-7; 7 bases are a match to TRBD1. Germline trimming cut 4 bases from V and 6 bases from J; bases unmatched to any gene: 6. In germline, CDR1 is LGHDT, CDR2 YNNKEL (reference sequence). CDR3 length: 13 residues.

The chain is built from TRBV6-5 and TRBJ2-7, with D hard to call. Germline CDR1 reads MNHEY; CDR2 reads SVGAGI. Trimming removed 6 bases from V and 2 bases from J, with 8 bases in between. The CDR3 consists of 12 residues. The CDR3 loop is CASRTTTYEQYF. The CDR3 DNA reads as TGTGCCAGCAGGACCACGACCTACGAGCAGTACTTC.

V is TRBV5-1 and J is TRBJ2-2; a possible D gene is TRBD1 (6 bases). CDR3 length equals 14 residues. Germline CDR1 reads SGHRS; CDR2 reads YFSETQ. V lost 1 base to trimming and J lost 7 bases, with 11 bases between them. The CDR3 sequence: CASSLTGSDGELFF. CDR3 nucleotide sequence: TGCGCCAGCAGCTTGACAGGGAGCGACGGGGAGCTGTTTTTT.

This sequence joins TRBV5-1 and TRBJ1-1; the D is unclear. This CDR3 spans 13 amino acids. Deletions cut 3 bases from V and 2 bases from J, with 8 bases between. CDR1 and CDR2 (germline): SGHRS, YFSETQ. The CDR3 DNA sequence: TGCGCCAGCAGCTCTACAGAAAACACTGAAGCTTTCTTT. It translates to CASSSTENTEAFF.

The J gene is TRBJ2-1, the V gene TRBV18; 13 positions match TRBD2. The junction had 7 bases not matched to a gene; V was cut back by 3 bases and J by 5 bases. Germline CDR1 KGHSH, CDR2 LQKENI. The CDR3 has 17 amino acids. The CDR3 DNA sequence: TGTGCCAGCTCACCGGGACTAGCGGGACCCAAGGACAATGAGCAGTTCTTC. Amino acids: CASSPGLAGPKDNEQFF.

CDR3 coding DNA: TGTGCCAGCAGCTTGGGGGACAGGGCCCCAGATACGCAGTATTTT. Protein product: CASSLGDRAPDTQYF. The chain joins TRBV5-8 to TRBJ2-3; TRBD1 matches 9 bases. The trim removed 0 bases at V and 4 bases at J, leaving 3 bases unmatched. CDR1 and CDR2 (germline): SGHTS, YDEGEE. This CDR3 has 15 amino acids. Using reference TRBV5-8 and TRBJ2-3 for the parts outside the CDR3, the full variable domain is EAGVTQSPTHLIKTRGQQATLRCSPISGHTSVYWYQQALGLGLQFLLWYDEGEERNRGNFPPRFSGRQFPNYSSELNVNALELEDSALYLCASSLGDRAPDTQYFGPGTRLTVL.

The V call is TRBV5-8, the J call TRBJ2-3; TRBD2 matches at 14 bases. After removal of 4 bases from V and 0 bases from J, the junction contained 13 bases not matched to a gene. In germline, CDR1 is SGHTS, CDR2 YDEGEE. The CDR3 is 20 residues long. The CDR3 reads CASSPGLAGGLSSSTDTQYF. CDR3 sequence (DNA): TGTGCCAGCAGCCCCGGACTAGCGGGAGGCCTATCGTCTAGCACAGATACGCAGTATTTT.

This CDR3 is CATSHEPRTGGGYTF. Written as DNA, the CDR3 is TGTGCCACCAGCCATGAACCCAGGACAGGGGGCGGCTACACCTTC. The chain recombines TRBV24-1 with TRBJ1-2; 11 positions agree with TRBD1. This CDR3 has 15 amino acids. Germline values: CDR1 KGHDR, CDR2 SFDVKD. Germline trimming cut 7 bases from V and 8 bases from J; bases unmatched to any gene: 11.

This rearrangement joins TRBV12-2 to TRBJ2-3; TRBD2 is the table's D call, not checked against the DNA. TRBV12-2 is given as a pseudogene. The CDR3 loop spans 17 amino acids. The CDR3 is CASRLARAEATQDTQYF. DNA of the CDR3: TGTGCAAGTCGCTTAGCGAGGGCAGAGGCGACTCAAGATACGCAGTATTTT.

This clone was detected only once. The chain is built from TRBV18 and TRBJ1-4; no reliable D call. Germline V gene sequence: CDR1 KGHSH, CDR2 LQKENI. Trimming pared 4 bases from V and 10 bases from J, leaving 22 bases between. The CDR3 consists of 16 residues. The CDR3 spells CASSLTRSQEGGKLFF. The CDR3 DNA reads TGTGCCAGCTCACTAACGAGAAGTCAGGAGGGTGGAAAACTGTTTTTT.